The sequence of this TCR beta chain was determined in a study of T cell responses to AZD1222 COVID-19 vaccine. Per germline, CDR1 SGHRS and CDR2 YFSETQ. This CDR3 has 13 residues. The ends were cut back, 0 bases at V and 7 bases at J, with 10 bases in the middle. A remark on this clone: Its specificity is not known.

Whole-study results and caveats: Compared with day 0, the breadth and depth of the Spike-specific TCR repertoire rose significantly after two doses of AZD1222.

Produced via immunoSEQ multiplex PCR; TCRdb's table is partial and in-frame only. The sample shows about 160,000 clones, around 93% of them seen only once. The V and J genes are TRBV5-1 and TRBJ1-1; D not resolved. The input for sequencing was peripheral blood, taken 28 days after the second AZD1222 dose. The sequence was collected from an adult who received the AZD1222 COVID-19 vaccine. CDR3 sequence: CASSLGWAGEAFF. The CDR3, as DNA: TGCGCCAGCAGCTTGGGTTGGGCTGGTGAAGCTTTCTTT.